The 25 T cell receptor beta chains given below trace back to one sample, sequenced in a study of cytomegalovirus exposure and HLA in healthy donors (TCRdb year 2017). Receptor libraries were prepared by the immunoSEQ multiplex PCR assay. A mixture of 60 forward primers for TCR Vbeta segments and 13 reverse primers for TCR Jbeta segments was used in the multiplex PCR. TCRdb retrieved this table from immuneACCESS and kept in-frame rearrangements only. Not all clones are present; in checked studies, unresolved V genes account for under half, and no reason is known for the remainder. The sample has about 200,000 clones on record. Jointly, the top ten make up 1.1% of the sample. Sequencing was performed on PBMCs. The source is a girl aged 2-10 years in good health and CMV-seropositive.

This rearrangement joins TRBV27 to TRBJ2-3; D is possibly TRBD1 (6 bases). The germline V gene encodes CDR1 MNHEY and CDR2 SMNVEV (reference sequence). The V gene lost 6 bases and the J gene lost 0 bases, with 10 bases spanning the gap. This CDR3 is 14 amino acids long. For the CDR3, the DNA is TGTGCCAGCAGGATACAGGGTAGCACAGATACGCAGTATTTT. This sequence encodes CASRIQGSTDTQYF.

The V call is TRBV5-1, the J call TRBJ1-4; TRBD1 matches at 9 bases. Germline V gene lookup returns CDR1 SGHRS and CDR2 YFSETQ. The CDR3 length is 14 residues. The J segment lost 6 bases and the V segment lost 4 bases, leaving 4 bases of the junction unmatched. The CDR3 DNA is TGCGCCAGCAGCCTGGGACAGGGCCATGAAAAACTGTTTTTT. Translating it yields CASSLGQGHEKLFF.

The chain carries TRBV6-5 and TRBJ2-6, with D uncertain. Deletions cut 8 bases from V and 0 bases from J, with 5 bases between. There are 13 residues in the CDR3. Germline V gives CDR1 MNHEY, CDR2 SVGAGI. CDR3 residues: CASANSGANVLTF. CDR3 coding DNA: TGTGCCAGCGCGAACTCTGGGGCCAACGTCCTGACTTTC.

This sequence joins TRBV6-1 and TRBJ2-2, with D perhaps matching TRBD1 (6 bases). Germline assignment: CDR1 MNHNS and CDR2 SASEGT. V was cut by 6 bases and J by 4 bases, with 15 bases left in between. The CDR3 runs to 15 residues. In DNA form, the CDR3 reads TGTGCCAGCAGCGCTATGGACAGCCCCACCGGGGAGCTGTTTTTT. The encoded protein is CASSAMDSPTGELFF.

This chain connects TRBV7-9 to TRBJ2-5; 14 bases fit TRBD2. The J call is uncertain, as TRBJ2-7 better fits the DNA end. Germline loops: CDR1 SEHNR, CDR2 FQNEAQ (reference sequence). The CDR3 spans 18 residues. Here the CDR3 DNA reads TGTGCCAGCAGCCAAGGGACTAGCGGGAGCGGCCCATCCTACGAGCAGTACTTC. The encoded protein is CASSQGTSGSGPSYEQYF.

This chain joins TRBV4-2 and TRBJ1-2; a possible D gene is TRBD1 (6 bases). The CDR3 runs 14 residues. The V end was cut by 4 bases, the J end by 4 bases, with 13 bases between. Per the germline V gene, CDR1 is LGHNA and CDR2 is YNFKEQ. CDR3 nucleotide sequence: TGTGCCAGCAGCCCTCGACAGGCGATCTATGGCTACACCTTC. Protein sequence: CASSPRQAIYGYTF.

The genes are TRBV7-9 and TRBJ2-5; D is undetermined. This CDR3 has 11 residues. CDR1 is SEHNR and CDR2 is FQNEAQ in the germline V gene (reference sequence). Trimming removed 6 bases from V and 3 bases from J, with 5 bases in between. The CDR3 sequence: CASRGEETQYF. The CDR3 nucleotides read TGTGCCAGCAGAGGAGAAGAGACCCAGTACTTC.

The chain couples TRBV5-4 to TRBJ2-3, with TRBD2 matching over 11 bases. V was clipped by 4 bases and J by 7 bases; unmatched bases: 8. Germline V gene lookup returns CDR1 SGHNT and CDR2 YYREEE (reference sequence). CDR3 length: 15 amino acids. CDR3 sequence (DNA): TGTGCCAGCAGCAAGACTAGCGGGGATGGAAATACGCAGTATTTT. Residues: CASSKTSGDGNTQYF.

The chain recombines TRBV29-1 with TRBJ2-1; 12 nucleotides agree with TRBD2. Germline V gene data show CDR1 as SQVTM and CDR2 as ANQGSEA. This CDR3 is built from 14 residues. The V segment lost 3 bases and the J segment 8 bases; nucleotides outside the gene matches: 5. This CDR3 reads CSVETSGRSDEQFF. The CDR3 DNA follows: TGCAGCGTTGAGACTAGCGGGAGATCCGATGAGCAGTTCTTC.

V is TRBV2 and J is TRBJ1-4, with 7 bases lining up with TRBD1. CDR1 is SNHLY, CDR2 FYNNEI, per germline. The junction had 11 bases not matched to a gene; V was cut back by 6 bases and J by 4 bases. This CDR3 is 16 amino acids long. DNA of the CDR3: TGTGCCAGCAGCGGGGACAGACTAGGCCTTAATGAAAAACTGTTTTTT. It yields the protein CASSGDRLGLNEKLFF.

The CDR3 protein is CASSLRGGPNYGYTF. The CDR3 region has the DNA TGTGCCAGCAGCTTACGAGGGGGCCCTAACTATGGCTACACCTTC. The V and J genes are TRBV7-3 and TRBJ1-2; 7 positions agree with TRBD1. Germline CDR1 is SGHTA and CDR2 is FQGTGA. V trimming: 2 bases; J trimming: 0 bases; junction bases outside the gene matches: 3. This CDR3 is 15 amino acids long.

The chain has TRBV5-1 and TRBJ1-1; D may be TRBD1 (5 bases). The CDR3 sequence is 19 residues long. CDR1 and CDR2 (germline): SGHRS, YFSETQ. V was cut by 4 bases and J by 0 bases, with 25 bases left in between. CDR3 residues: CASSPMGAVQGTMNTEAFF. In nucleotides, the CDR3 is TGCGCCAGCAGCCCAATGGGTGCTGTTCAGGGTACTATGAACACTGAAGCTTTCTTT.

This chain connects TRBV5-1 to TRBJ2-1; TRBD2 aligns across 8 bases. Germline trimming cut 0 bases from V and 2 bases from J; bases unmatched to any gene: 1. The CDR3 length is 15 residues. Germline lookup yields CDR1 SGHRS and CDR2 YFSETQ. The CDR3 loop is CASSLELAAYNEQFF. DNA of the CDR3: TGCGCCAGCAGCTTGGAACTAGCGGCCTACAATGAGCAGTTCTTC.

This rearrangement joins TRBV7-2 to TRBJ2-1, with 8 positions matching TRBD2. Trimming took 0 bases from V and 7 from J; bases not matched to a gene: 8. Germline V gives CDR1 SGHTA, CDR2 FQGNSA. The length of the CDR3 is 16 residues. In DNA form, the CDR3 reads TGTGCCAGCAGCTTAGCGACGGGAGGGGTTGGGAATGAGCAGTTCTTC. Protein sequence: CASSLATGGVGNEQFF.

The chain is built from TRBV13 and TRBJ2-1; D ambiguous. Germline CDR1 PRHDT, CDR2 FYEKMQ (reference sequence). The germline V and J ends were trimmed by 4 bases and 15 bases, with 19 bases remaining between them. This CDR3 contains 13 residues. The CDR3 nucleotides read TGTGCCAGCAGCTCTCCCGGGTCCCGAAATTGGTTCTTC. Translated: CASSSPGSRNWFF. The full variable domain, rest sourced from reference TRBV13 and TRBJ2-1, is AAGVIQSPRHLIKEKRETATLKCYPIPRHDTVYWYQQGPGQDPQFLISFYEKMQSDKGSIPDRFSAQQFSDYHSELNMSSLELGDSALYFCASSSPGSRNWFFGPGTRLTVL.

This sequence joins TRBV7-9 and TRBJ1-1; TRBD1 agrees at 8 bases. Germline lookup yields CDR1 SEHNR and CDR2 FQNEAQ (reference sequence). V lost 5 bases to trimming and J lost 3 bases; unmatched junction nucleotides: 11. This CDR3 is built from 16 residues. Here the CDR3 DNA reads TGTGCCAGCAGCCTTCTTTGGACAGGGAGGGACACTGAAGCTTTCTTT. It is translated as CASSLLWTGRDTEAFF.

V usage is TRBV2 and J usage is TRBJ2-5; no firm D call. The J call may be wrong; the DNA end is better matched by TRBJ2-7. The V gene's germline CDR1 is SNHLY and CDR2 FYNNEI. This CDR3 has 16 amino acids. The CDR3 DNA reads TGTGCCAGCACCCCCGAGCTCCGAACTCCCTATTACGAGCAGTACTTC. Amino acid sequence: CASTPELRTPYYEQYF.

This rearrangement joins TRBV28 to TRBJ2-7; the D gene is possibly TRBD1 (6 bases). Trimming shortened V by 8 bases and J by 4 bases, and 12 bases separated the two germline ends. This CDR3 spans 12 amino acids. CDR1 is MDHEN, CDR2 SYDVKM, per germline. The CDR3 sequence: CASYRQGYEQYF. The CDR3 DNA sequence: TGTGCCAGCTACCGGCAGGGGTACGAGCAGTACTTC.

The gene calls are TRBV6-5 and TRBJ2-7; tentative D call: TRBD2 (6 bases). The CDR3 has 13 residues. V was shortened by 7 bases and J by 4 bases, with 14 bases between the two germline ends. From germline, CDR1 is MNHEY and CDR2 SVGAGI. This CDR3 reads CASTPMGGYEQYF. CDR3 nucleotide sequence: TGTGCCAGCACCCCCATGGGGGGATACGAGCAGTACTTC.

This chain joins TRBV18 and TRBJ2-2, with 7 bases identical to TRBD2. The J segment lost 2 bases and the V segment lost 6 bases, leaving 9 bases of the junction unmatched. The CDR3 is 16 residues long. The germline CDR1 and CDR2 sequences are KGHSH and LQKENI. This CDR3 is CASSQRGGANTGELFF. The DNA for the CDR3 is TGTGCCAGCTCGCAGAGGGGAGGGGCCAACACCGGGGAGCTGTTTTTT. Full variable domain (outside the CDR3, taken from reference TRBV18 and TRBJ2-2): NAGVMQNPRHLVRRRGQEARLRCSPMKGHSHVYWYRQLPEEGLKFMVYLQKENIIDESGMPKERFSAEFPKEGPSILRIQQVVRGDSAAYFCASSQRGGANTGELFFGEGSRLTVL.

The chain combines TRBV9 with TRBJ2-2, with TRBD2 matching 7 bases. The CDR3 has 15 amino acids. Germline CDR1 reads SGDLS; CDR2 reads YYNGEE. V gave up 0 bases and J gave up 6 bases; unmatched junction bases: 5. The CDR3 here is CASSVDPAGPGELFF. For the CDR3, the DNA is TGTGCCAGCAGCGTAGATCCAGCGGGACCCGGGGAGCTGTTTTTT.

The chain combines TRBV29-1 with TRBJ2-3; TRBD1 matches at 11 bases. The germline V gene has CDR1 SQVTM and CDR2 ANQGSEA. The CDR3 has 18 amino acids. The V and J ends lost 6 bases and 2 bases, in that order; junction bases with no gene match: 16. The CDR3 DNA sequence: TGCAGCGTCGCCTCCTACACAGGGACAGGGGGGGCCACAGATACGCAGTATTTT. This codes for CSVASYTGTGGATDTQYF.

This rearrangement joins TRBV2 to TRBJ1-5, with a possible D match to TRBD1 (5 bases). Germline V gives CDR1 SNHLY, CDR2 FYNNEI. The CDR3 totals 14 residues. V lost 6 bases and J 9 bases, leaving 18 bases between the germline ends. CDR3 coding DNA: TGTGCCAGCAGAACCAGACAGTCTAGTGGGCCCCAGCATTTT. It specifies CASRTRQSSGPQHF.

CDR3 loop: CASSQTGRMNTEAFF. The CDR3 DNA reads TGCGCCAGCAGCCAAACAGGGAGAATGAACACTGAAGCTTTCTTT. The J gene is TRBJ1-1, the V gene TRBV4-1; weak D call: TRBD1 (6 bases). The CDR3 totals 15 residues. Per germline, CDR1 MGHRA and CDR2 YSYEKL. Trimming took off 2 bases at V and 0 bases at J, with 10 bases between the two ends.

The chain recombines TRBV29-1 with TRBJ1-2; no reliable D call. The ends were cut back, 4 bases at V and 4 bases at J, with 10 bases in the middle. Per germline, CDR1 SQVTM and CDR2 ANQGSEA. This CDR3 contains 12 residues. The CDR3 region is CSVVQKSYGYTF. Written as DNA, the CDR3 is TGCAGCGTTGTCCAGAAGTCCTATGGCTACACCTTC.